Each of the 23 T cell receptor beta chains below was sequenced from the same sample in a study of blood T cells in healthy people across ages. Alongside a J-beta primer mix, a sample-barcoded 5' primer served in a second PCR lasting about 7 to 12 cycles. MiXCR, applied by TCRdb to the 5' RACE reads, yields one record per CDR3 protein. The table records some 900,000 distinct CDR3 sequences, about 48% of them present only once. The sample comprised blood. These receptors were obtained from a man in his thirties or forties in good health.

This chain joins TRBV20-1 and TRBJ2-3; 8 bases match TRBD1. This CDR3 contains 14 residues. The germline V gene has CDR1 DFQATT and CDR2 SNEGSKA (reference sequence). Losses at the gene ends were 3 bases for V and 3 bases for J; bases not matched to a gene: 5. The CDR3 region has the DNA TGCAGTGCTAGGGGGACAGGTCTGACAGATACGCAGTATTTT. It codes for CSARGTGLTDTQYF.

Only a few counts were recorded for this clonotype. DNA for the CDR3: TGTGCCAGCCGTGGGGGGGCTGAAAAACTGTTTTTT. It encodes CASRGGAEKLFF. V is TRBV6-5 and J is TRBJ1-4, with D tentatively TRBD1 (6 bases). The CDR3 totals 12 residues. The germline V gene has CDR1 MNHEY and CDR2 SVGAGI. Trimming stripped 8 bases from V and 7 bases from J, with 11 bases between.

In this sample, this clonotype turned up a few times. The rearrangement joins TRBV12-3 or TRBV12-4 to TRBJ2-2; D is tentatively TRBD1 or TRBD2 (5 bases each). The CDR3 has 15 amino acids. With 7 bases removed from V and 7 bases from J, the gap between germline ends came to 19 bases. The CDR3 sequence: CASINRDPRFGELFF. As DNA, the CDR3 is TGTGCCAGCATTAACCGGGACCCCCGCTTCGGGGAGCTGTTTTTT.

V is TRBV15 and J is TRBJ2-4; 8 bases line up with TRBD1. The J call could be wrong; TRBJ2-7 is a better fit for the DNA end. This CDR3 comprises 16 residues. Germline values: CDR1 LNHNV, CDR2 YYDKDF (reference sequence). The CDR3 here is CATSRRGQGLPYEQYF. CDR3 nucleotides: TGTGCCACCAGCAGACGAGGACAGGGTCTGCCCTACGAGCAGTACTTC.

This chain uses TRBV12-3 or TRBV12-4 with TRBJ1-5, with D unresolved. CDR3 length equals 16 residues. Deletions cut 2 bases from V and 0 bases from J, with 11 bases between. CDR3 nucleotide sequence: TGTGCCAGCAGTTTAAGGTCTGGGAATAGCAATCAGCCCCAGCATTTT. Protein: CASSLRSGNSNQPQHF.

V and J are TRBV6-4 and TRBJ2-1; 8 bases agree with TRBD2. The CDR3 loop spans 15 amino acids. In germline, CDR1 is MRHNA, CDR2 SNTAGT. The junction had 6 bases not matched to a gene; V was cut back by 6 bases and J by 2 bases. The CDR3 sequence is CASRDGGEAYNEQFF. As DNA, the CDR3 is TGTGCCAGCAGGGACGGGGGGGAGGCCTACAATGAGCAGTTCTTC.

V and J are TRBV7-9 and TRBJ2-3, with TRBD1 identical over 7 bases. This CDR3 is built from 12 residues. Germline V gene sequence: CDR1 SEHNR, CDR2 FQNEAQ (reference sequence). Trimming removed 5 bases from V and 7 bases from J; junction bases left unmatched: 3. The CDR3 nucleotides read TGTGCCAGCAGCAGACAGGGACATACGCAGTATTTT. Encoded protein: CASSRQGHTQYF.

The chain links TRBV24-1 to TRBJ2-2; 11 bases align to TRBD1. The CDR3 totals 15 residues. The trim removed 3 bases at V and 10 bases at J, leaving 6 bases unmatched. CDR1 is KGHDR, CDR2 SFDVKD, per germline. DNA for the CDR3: TGTGCCACCAGTGATGGACAGGGGGCTCTTGCGGAGCTGTTTTTT. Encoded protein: CATSDGQGALAELFF.

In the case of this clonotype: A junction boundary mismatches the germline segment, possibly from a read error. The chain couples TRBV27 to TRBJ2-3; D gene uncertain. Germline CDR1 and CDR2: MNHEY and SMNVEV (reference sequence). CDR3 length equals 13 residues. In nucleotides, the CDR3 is TGTGCCAGCAGTTTTAGCCGCACAGAGACGCAGTATTTT. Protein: CASSFSRTETQYF.

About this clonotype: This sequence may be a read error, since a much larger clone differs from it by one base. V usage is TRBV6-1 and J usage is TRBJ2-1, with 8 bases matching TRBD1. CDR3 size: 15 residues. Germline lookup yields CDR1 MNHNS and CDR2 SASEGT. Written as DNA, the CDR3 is TGTGCCAGCAGTGAAGTCAGGACAGGGAAACATGAGCAGTTATTC. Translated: CASSEVRTGKHEQLF.

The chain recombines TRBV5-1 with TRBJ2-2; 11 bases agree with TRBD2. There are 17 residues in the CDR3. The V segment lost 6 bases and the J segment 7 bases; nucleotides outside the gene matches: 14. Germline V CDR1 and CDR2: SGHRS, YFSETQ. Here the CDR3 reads CASTSMLAGGLNGELFF. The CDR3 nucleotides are TGCGCCAGCACCTCAATGCTAGCGGGGGGCCTCAACGGGGAGCTGTTTTTT.

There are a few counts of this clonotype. In nucleotides, the CDR3 is TGTGCCAGCAGAGGACTAGCGCGCCAAGAGACCCAGTACTTC. Protein: CASRGLARQETQYF. The genes are TRBV6-5 and TRBJ2-5; the match to TRBD2 covers 9 bases. Germline CDR1 and CDR2: MNHEY and SVGAGI. Trimming took 6 bases from V and 1 from J; bases not matched to a gene: 3. The CDR3 loop spans 14 amino acids.

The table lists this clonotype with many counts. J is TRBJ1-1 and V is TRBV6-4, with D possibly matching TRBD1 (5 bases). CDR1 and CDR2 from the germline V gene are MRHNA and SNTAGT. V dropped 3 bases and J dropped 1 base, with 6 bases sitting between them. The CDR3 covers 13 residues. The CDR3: CASSEGRNTEAFF. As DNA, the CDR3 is TGTGCCAGCAGTGAGGGGCGGAACACTGAAGCTTTCTTT.

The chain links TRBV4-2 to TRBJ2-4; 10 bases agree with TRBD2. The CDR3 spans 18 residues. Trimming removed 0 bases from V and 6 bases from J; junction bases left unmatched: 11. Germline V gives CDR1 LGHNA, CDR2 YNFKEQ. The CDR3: CASSQERSGGAGSNIQYF. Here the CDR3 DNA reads TGTGCCAGCAGCCAAGAACGCAGCGGGGGGGCAGGATCAAACATTCAGTACTTC.

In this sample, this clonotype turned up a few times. CDR3 sequence reads: CASSFRDYHEQYF. The CDR3, as DNA: TGTGCCAGCAGCTTCAGGGACTACCACGAGCAGTACTTC. The chain combines TRBV7-9 with TRBJ2-5; 7 positions agree with TRBD2. The J call could be wrong; TRBJ2-7 is a better fit for the DNA end. This CDR3 is 13 amino acids long. Germline V CDR1 and CDR2: SEHNR, FQNEAQ (reference sequence).

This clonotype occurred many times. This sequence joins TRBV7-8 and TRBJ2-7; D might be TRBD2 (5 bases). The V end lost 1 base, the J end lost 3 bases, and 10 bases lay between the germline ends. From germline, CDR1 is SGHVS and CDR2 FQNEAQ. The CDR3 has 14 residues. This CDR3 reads CASSLGTGIYEQYF. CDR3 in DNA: TGTGCCAGCAGCTTAGGCACCGGGATCTACGAGCAGTACTTC.

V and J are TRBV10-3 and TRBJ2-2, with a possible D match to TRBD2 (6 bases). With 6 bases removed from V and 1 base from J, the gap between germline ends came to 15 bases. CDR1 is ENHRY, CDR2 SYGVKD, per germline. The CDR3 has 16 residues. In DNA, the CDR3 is TGTGCCATCAGCCACGCGGGGCATGAGAACACCGGGGAGCTGTTTTTT. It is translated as CAISHAGHENTGELFF.

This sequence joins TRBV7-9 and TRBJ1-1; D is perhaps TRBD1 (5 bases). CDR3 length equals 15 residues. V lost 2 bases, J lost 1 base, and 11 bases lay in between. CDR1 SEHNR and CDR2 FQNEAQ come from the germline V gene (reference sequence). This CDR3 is CASSLRGQENTEAFF. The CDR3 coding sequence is TGTGCCAGCAGCTTAAGGGGTCAGGAGAACACTGAAGCTTTCTTT.

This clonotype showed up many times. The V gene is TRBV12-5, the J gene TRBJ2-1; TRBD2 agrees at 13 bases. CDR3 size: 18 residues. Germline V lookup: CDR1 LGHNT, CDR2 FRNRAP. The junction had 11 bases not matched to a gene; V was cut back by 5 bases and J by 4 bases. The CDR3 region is CASGTGGKGLAGYNEQFF. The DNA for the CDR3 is TGTGCTAGTGGTACAGGGGGAAAGGGACTAGCGGGGTACAATGAGCAGTTCTTC.

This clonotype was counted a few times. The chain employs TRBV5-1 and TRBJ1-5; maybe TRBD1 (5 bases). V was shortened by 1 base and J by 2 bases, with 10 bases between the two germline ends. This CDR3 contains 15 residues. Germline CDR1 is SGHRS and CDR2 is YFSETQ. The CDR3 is CASSLLGEGNQPQHF. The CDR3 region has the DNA TGCGCCAGCAGCTTGCTAGGGGAGGGCAATCAGCCCCAGCATTTT.

CDR3 loop: CASSPQPLVRSYNEQFF. In DNA form, the CDR3 reads TGTGCCAGCAGCCCCCAACCACTAGTTAGGTCCTACAATGAGCAGTTCTTC. The rearrangement joins TRBV7-2 to TRBJ2-1; TRBD2 is a possible D gene (5 bases). Trimming pared 5 bases from V and 1 base from J, leaving 18 bases between. This CDR3 is built from 17 residues. The germline V gene has CDR1 SGHTA and CDR2 FQGNSA.

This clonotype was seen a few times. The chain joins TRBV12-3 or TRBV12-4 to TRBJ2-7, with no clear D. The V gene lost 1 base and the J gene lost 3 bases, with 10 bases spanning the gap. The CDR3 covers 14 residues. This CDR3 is CASSLGARLYEQYF. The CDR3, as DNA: TGTGCCAGCAGTTTAGGGGCCCGTCTCTACGAGCAGTACTTC.

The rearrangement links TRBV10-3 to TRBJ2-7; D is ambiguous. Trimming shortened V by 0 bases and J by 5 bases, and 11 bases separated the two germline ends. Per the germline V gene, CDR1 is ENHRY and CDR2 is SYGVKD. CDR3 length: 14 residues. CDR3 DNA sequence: TGTGCCATCAGTGAGTCCAACAAAGAGGACGAGCAGTACTTC. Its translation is CAISESNKEDEQYF.